A selection of T cell receptor beta chains follows, all from one sample in a study of T cells expressing NK-cell markers. TCRdb reanalyzed the 5' RACE reads and collapses them to one entry per CDR3 protein, without DNA. In total, the table holds approximately 150,000 distinct CDR3 sequences. Sequenced: blood T cells: a sorted CD56 or NKG2C T cell subset, CD4+ or CD8+ T cells, or bulk PBMC T cells (not recorded which). These receptors all come from a young man in good health. The CDR3 runs from the conserved cysteine through the conserved F or W.

j_gene: TRBJ2-1; v_gene: TRBV12-3/TRBV12-4; CDR3aa: CASSLAGGPGEQFF
j_gene: TRBJ2-1; v_gene: TRBV12-3/TRBV12-4; CDR3aa: CASSLALMEQFF
j_gene: TRBJ2-2; v_gene: TRBV20-1; CDR3aa: CSARGGGDSAGELFF
j_gene: TRBJ2-5; v_gene: TRBV27; CDR3aa: CASSLSSSSQETQYF
j_gene: TRBJ2-2; v_gene: TRBV7-6; CDR3aa: CASSPPVGTGELFF
j_gene: TRBJ2-1; v_gene: TRBV12-3/TRBV12-4; CDR3aa: CASSKGQTDNEQFF
j_gene: TRBJ2-7; v_gene: TRBV28; CDR3aa: CASSFREDAVYEQYF
j_gene: TRBJ2-5; v_gene: TRBV6-6; CDR3aa: CASWDGLQETQYF
j_gene: TRBJ2-3; v_gene: TRBV7-2; CDR3aa: CASSLARTGGTDTQYF
j_gene: TRBJ1-1; v_gene: TRBV27; CDR3aa: CASSSGVMNTEAFF
j_gene: TRBJ2-3; v_gene: TRBV3-1; CDR3aa: CATGTALTDTQYF
j_gene: TRBJ2-1; v_gene: TRBV12-3/TRBV12-4; CDR3aa: CASSLTRQEQFF
j_gene: TRBJ2-1; v_gene: TRBV5-1; CDR3aa: CASSLAVGRNYNEQFF
j_gene: TRBJ1-4; v_gene: TRBV5-1; CDR3aa: CASSGNRGLDEKLFF
j_gene: TRBJ2-1; v_gene: TRBV29-1; CDR3aa: CSVNTGGFNEQFF
j_gene: TRBJ2-1; v_gene: TRBV4-2; CDR3aa: CASSLGLAGGRSYNEQFF
j_gene: TRBJ1-2; v_gene: TRBV7-8; CDR3aa: CASSLVGMGPANYGYTF
j_gene: TRBJ2-7; v_gene: TRBV7-6; CDR3aa: CASSLEGTSVSYEQYF
j_gene: TRBJ2-5; v_gene: TRBV7-9; CDR3aa: CASSSPYRAQETQYF
j_gene: TRBJ1-6; v_gene: TRBV28; CDR3aa: CASSTRDSATFVTLHF
j_gene: TRBJ2-1; v_gene: TRBV18; CDR3aa: CASSPGLAGAYNEQFF
j_gene: TRBJ2-1; v_gene: TRBV28; CDR3aa: CASSSPGQGYNEQFF
j_gene: TRBJ1-1; v_gene: TRBV18; CDR3aa: CASSPWGANTEAFF
j_gene: TRBJ2-5; v_gene: TRBV30; CDR3aa: CAWNPGGETQYF
j_gene: TRBJ2-5; v_gene: TRBV15; CDR3aa: CATSSRGVAETQYF
j_gene: TRBJ2-7; v_gene: TRBV28; CDR3aa: CASSSSSGAGHEQYF
j_gene: TRBJ1-4; v_gene: TRBV20-1; CDR3aa: CSFYPALRVQGSEKLFF
j_gene: TRBJ1-4; v_gene: TRBV15; CDR3aa: CATSRVGAVATNEKLFF
j_gene: TRBJ1-1; v_gene: TRBV5-6; CDR3aa: CASRKKPGQGATEAFF
j_gene: TRBJ2-1; v_gene: TRBV19; CDR3aa: CASSINKSPVDEQFF
j_gene: TRBJ1-1; v_gene: TRBV19; CDR3aa: CASSMGHIHTEAFF
j_gene: TRBJ1-1; v_gene: TRBV5-1; CDR3aa: CASSSTRTGAAEAFF
j_gene: TRBJ1-1; v_gene: TRBV12-3/TRBV12-4; CDR3aa: CASLGDTEAFF
j_gene: TRBJ2-1; v_gene: TRBV7-9; CDR3aa: CASSSSGGFYNEQFF
j_gene: TRBJ2-3; v_gene: TRBV27; CDR3aa: CASGLLRAGGGTDTQYF
j_gene: TRBJ2-3; v_gene: TRBV6-6; CDR3aa: CASSYADTQYF
j_gene: TRBJ2-7; v_gene: TRBV6-6; CDR3aa: CASRPSLWEQYF
j_gene: TRBJ2-1; v_gene: TRBV3-1; CDR3aa: CASSLTSSYNEQFF
j_gene: TRBJ2-1; v_gene: TRBV27; CDR3aa: CASTNGPYNEQFF